These 32 T cell receptor beta chains came from one sample sequenced in a study of blood T cells in healthy people across ages. With a J-beta primer mix and a sample-barcoded 5' primer, a second PCR ran 7 to 11 cycles. TCRdb re-derived calls from the 5' RACE reads in MiXCR, one entry per CDR3 protein. The profile covers nearly 800,000 distinct CDR3 sequences, with 20% to 25% appearing a single time and approximately 3.7% taken by the ten largest. The same sample was also studied in work on T cells of mothers and their children.

Sequencing was done on a sample of blood. These receptors were collected from a boy younger than 18 in good health.

The chain links TRBV29-1 to TRBJ1-3; D unresolved. The CDR3 sequence is 12 residues long. Per the germline V gene, CDR1 is SQVTM and CDR2 is ANQGSEA. V gave up 3 bases and J gave up 0 bases, with 3 bases separating them. The CDR3 DNA reads TGCAGCGTTGATGACTCTGGAAACACCATATATTTT. Translation gives CSVDDSGNTIYF.

CDR3 nucleotides: TGCAGCGTTGAAGCGTCCCTAGCGGGAGGGAATGAGCAGTTCTTC. Residues: CSVEASLAGGNEQFF. The chain joins TRBV29-1 to TRBJ2-5, with 12 bases identical to TRBD2. The J call could be wrong; TRBJ2-1 is a better fit for the DNA end. The CDR3 totals 15 residues. Germline CDR1 is SQVTM and CDR2 is ANQGSEA.

The chain employs TRBV7-3 and TRBJ2-2, with D perhaps being TRBD1 or TRBD2 (7 bases each). The germline gives CDR1 SGHTA, CDR2 FQGTGA. Trimming pared 4 bases from V and 6 bases from J, leaving 15 bases between. The CDR3 runs to 15 residues. The CDR3 spells CASSSHSGTAGELFF. As DNA, the CDR3 is TGTGCCAGCAGCTCCCACAGCGGGACAGCCGGGGAGCTGTTTTTT.

The chain is built from TRBV6-1 and TRBJ2-7; maybe TRBD1 (6 bases). V was shortened by 4 bases and J by 3 bases, with 16 bases between the two germline ends. The germline CDR1 and CDR2 sequences are MNHNS and SASEGT. This CDR3 comprises 15 residues. CDR3 sequence (DNA): TGTGCCAGCAGTGGGACCCTCAGGGGAATCTACGAGCAGTACTTC. Protein product: CASSGTLRGIYEQYF.

The chain links TRBV12-3 or TRBV12-4 to TRBJ2-5, with D unclear. The CDR3 covers 11 residues. Trimming removed 8 bases from V and 4 bases from J, with 8 bases in between. The CDR3 region has the DNA TGTGCCAGCTGCATTGGAGAGACCCAGTACTTC. This translates into CASCIGETQYF.

This clonotype has more than one count but fewer than ten. The chain carries TRBV29-1 and TRBJ1-2; D remains unclear. Germline V lookup: CDR1 SQVTM, CDR2 ANQGSEA. V was shortened by 0 bases and J by 6 bases, with 8 bases between the two germline ends. The CDR3 extends over 12 amino acids. The CDR3 DNA is TGCAGCGTTGAAGACAGCCTCGATGGCTACACCTTC. Its protein product is CSVEDSLDGYTF.

The rearrangement joins TRBV24-1 to TRBJ1-2; 7 positions match TRBD1. Per the germline V gene, CDR1 is KGHDR and CDR2 is SFDVKD. V was clipped by 3 bases and J by 8 bases; unmatched bases: 8. The CDR3 is 14 amino acids. This chain's CDR3 is CATSDAWTGWGYTF. The CDR3 DNA reads TGTGCCACCAGTGATGCCTGGACAGGCTGGGGCTACACCTTC.

This clonotype has just a few counts. The chain recombines TRBV5-1 with TRBJ1-4, with D hard to call. Trimming pared 4 bases from V and 8 bases from J, leaving 15 bases between. CDR3 size: 14 residues. CDR1 and CDR2 from the germline V gene are SGHRS and YFSETQ. This CDR3 is CASSDGRRGEKLFF. CDR3 DNA: TGCGCCAGCAGCGATGGACGGCGCGGGGAAAAACTGTTTTTT. The entire variable domain, with the rest obtained from reference TRBV5-1 and TRBJ1-4, is as follows: KAGVTQTPRYLIKTRGQQVTLSCSPISGHRSVSWYQQTPGQGLQFLFEYFSETQRNKGNFPGRFSGRQFSNSRSEMNVSTLELGDSALYLCASSDGRRGEKLFFGSGTQLSVL.

This clonotype was seen a single time. The chain carries TRBV20-1 and TRBJ2-7, with D maybe TRBD2 (6 bases). The CDR3 contains 15 residues. The V end lost 5 bases, the J end lost 0 bases, and 17 bases lay between the germline ends. Germline V gene lookup returns CDR1 DFQATT and CDR2 SNEGSKA (reference sequence). The CDR3 loop is CSASSSEMSSYEQYF. CDR3 bases: TGCAGTGCTTCCTCTAGCGAGATGAGCTCCTACGAGCAGTACTTC.

The rearrangement links TRBV20-1 to TRBJ1-1; D remains unclear. CDR1 and CDR2 (germline): DFQATT, SNEGSKA (reference sequence). Trimming shortened V by 6 bases and J by 6 bases, and 14 bases separated the two germline ends. The length of the CDR3 is 12 residues. The CDR3 region has the DNA TGCAGTGCCGACCGACTTGCGGCTGAAGCTTTCTTT. It encodes CSADRLAAEAFF.

This clonotype was counted at least ten times. CDR3 sequence: CASSFRGGQPQHF. For the CDR3, the DNA is TGTGCCAGCAGCTTCAGGGGAGGTCAGCCCCAGCATTTT. V is TRBV28 and J is TRBJ1-5; D is perhaps TRBD1 (6 bases). CDR1 is MDHEN and CDR2 is SYDVKM in the germline V gene. This CDR3 contains 13 residues. V shed 6 bases and J shed 6 bases, with 12 bases lying between them.

V and J are TRBV5-1 and TRBJ1-1; D unclear. Germline V gene lookup returns CDR1 SGHRS and CDR2 YFSETQ. The CDR3 sequence is 13 residues long. The V end was cut by 7 bases, the J end by 2 bases, with 12 bases between. The CDR3 loop is CASGLSYNTEAFF. The CDR3 nucleotides are TGCGCCAGCGGGCTTTCCTATAACACTGAAGCTTTCTTT.

This clonotype was detected only a few times. The rearrangement joins TRBV5-1 to TRBJ1-1, with 8 positions matching TRBD1. V trimming: 6 bases; J trimming: 1 base; junction bases outside the gene matches: 5. The V gene's germline CDR1 is SGHRS and CDR2 YFSETQ. This CDR3 spans 14 amino acids. This CDR3 is CASKPGTGNTEAFF. In DNA, the CDR3 is TGCGCCAGCAAACCCGGGACAGGGAACACTGAAGCTTTCTTT.

The chain carries TRBV25-1 and TRBJ1-1, with a tentative D call TRBD1 (5 bases). The length of the CDR3 is 12 residues. V was shortened by 3 bases and J by 8 bases, with 10 bases between the two germline ends. Germline V gene lookup returns CDR1 MGHDK and CDR2 SYGVNS. CDR3 nucleotides: TGTGCCAGCAGTGACGCCAGGGCCGAAGCTTTCTTT. This encodes CASSDARAEAFF.

In its sample, this clonotype was seen a few times. The rearrangement joins TRBV20-1 to TRBJ2-2; D tentatively fits TRBD1 or TRBD2 (5 bases each). Germline V lookup: CDR1 DFQATT, CDR2 SNEGSKA (reference sequence). Between the trimmed V and J ends, which lost 2 bases and 4 bases, there was a span of 23 bases. The CDR3 sequence is 18 residues long. The CDR3, as DNA: TGCAGTGCTAGACGTATTAACCGGGACCTAACGCTCACCGGGGAGCTGTTTTTT. This sequence encodes CSARRINRDLTLTGELFF.

The table lists this clonotype with many counts. The chain has TRBV12-3 or TRBV12-4 and TRBJ1-2, with 7 bases fitting TRBD1. Trimming cost V 0 bases and J 6 bases; bases outside gene matches: 4. There are 14 residues in the CDR3. The CDR3 loop reads CASSLAGQENGYTF. The DNA for the CDR3 is TGTGCCAGCAGTTTAGCCGGACAGGAGAATGGCTACACCTTC.

This clonotype turned up a few times. The chain uses TRBV4-1 and TRBJ2-5, with D hard to call. Germline V gene lookup returns CDR1 MGHRA and CDR2 YSYEKL. The ends were cut back, 1 base at V and 5 bases at J, with 8 bases in the middle. The CDR3 consists of 13 residues. This CDR3 reads CASSQVGPETQYF. In DNA, the CDR3 is TGCGCCAGCAGCCAAGTAGGGCCGGAGACCCAGTACTTC.

This clonotype turned up a few times. This chain joins TRBV20-1 and TRBJ1-4; unclear D gene. The CDR3 consists of 14 residues. Germline values: CDR1 DFQATT, CDR2 SNEGSKA (reference sequence). V was trimmed by 1 base and J by 8 bases, leaving 14 bases between them. The CDR3, as DNA: TGCAGTGCTAGAGTCTTGGGGATCTACGAAAAACTGTTTTTT. Encoded protein: CSARVLGIYEKLFF.

As to this clonotype: One end of the junction fails to match germline, which may point to a read error. This chain links TRBV24-1 with TRBJ2-3, with D hard to call. Germline assignment: CDR1 KGHDR and CDR2 SFDVKD. The CDR3 is 15 residues long. The CDR3 region has the DNA TGTGCCACCAGTGATACCAACCCCTCCTCAGATACGCAGTACTTT. It is translated as CATSDTNPSSDTQYF.

This chain joins TRBV21-1 and TRBJ2-5; the D call of TRBD1 is as the table states it, not checked on the DNA. The tail of the sequence fits TRBJ2-7 better, so the J call may be wrong. TRBV21-1 is annotated as a pseudogene. The CDR3 has 17 amino acids. Here the CDR3 reads CASSKKEIRDRAYEQYF. Written as DNA, the CDR3 is TGTGCCAGCAGCAAAAAAGAGATCCGGGACAGGGCCTACGAGCAGTACTTC.

The gene calls are TRBV29-1 and TRBJ1-2; D is perhaps TRBD1 (5 bases). CDR3 length: 11 residues. Germline V gene lookup returns CDR1 SQVTM and CDR2 ANQGSEA. V lost 6 bases, J lost 8 bases, and 13 bases lay in between. This chain's CDR3 is CSVQGLSGYTF. The CDR3 nucleotides are TGCAGCGTCCAGGGACTCAGCGGCTACACCTTC.

The rearrangement uses TRBV9 and TRBJ2-5, with D maybe TRBD2 (6 bases). Trimming stripped 0 bases from V and 5 bases from J, with 14 bases between. Germline V gene data show CDR1 as SGDLS and CDR2 as YYNGEE. The CDR3 consists of 15 residues. The CDR3 DNA reads TGTGCCAGCAGCGTAGCGGGGGTTAAAGCGGAGACCCAGTACTTC. As protein: CASSVAGVKAETQYF. Using reference TRBV9 and TRBJ2-5 for the parts outside the CDR3, the full variable domain is DSGVTQTPKHLITATGQRVTLRCSPRSGDLSVYWYQQSLDQGLQFLIQYYNGEERAKGNILERFSAQQFPDLHSELNLSSLELGDSALYFCASSVAGVKAETQYFGPGTRLLVL.

CDR3 nucleotides: TGTGCCAGCAGGGGCTTGGGTAATGAAAAACTGTTTTTT. Amino acids: CASRGLGNEKLFF. The V gene is TRBV27, the J gene TRBJ1-4, with D unclear. This CDR3 has 13 residues. V was clipped by 6 bases and J by 4 bases, with 9 bases between them. Germline V gene lookup returns CDR1 MNHEY and CDR2 SMNVEV (reference sequence). The full variable domain, with the rest looked up from reference TRBV27 and TRBJ1-4, is EAQVTQNPRYLITVTGKKLTVTCSQNMNHEYMSWYRQDPGLGLRQIYYSMNVEVTDKGDVPEGYKVSRKEKRNFPLILESPSPNQTSLYFCASRGLGNEKLFFGSGTQLSVL.

The rearrangement joins TRBV29-1 to TRBJ1-1; 9 nucleotides match TRBD1. This CDR3 has 16 residues. In germline, CDR1 is SQVTM, CDR2 ANQGSEA. Unmatched junction bases numbered 12, after V lost 7 bases and J lost 0 bases. The CDR3 nucleotides are TGCAGCGCCGGGACAGGGTTTGGCTCTTTGAACACTGAAGCTTTCTTT. Translation gives CSAGTGFGSLNTEAFF. Using reference TRBV29-1 and TRBJ1-1 for the parts outside the CDR3, the full variable domain is SAVISQKPSRDICQRGTSLTIQCQVDSQVTMMFWYRQQPGQSLTLIATANQGSEATYESGFVIDKFPISRPNLTFSTLTVSNMSPEDSSIYLCSAGTGFGSLNTEAFFGQGTRLTVV.

This clonotype appeared a few times. The rearrangement joins TRBV7-2 to TRBJ2-3; D unresolved. The germline CDR1 and CDR2 sequences are SGHTA and FQGNSA. Deletions cut 1 base from V and 2 bases from J, with 10 bases between. The CDR3 spans 15 residues. The CDR3 sequence: CASSLVDSATDTQYF. The CDR3 DNA is TGTGCCAGCAGCTTAGTGGATAGTGCCACAGATACGCAGTATTTT.

The rearrangement links TRBV20-1 to TRBJ1-2, with D perhaps matching TRBD1 (5 bases). V was cut by 3 bases and J by 2 bases, with 10 bases left in between. The CDR3 runs to 13 residues. Per the germline V gene, CDR1 is DFQATT and CDR2 is SNEGSKA (reference sequence). The CDR3 reads CSARGRENYGYTF. The CDR3 DNA is TGCAGTGCTAGGGGCAGGGAGAACTATGGCTACACCTTC.

The chain employs TRBV2 and TRBJ2-3; 7 bases map to TRBD2. Losses at the gene ends were 3 bases for V and 4 bases for J; bases not matched to a gene: 1. The CDR3 sequence is 13 residues long. CDR1 SNHLY and CDR2 FYNNEI come from the germline V gene. The CDR3 protein is CASSDAGADTQYF. The CDR3 DNA follows: TGTGCCAGCAGTGACGCGGGAGCAGATACGCAGTATTTT.

This clonotype was counted ten times or more. This chain joins TRBV2 and TRBJ2-5; D gene uncertain. Trimming took off 4 bases at V and 3 bases at J, with 15 bases between the two ends. This CDR3 spans 15 amino acids. Germline V gene lookup returns CDR1 SNHLY and CDR2 FYNNEI. CDR3 in DNA: TGTGCCAGCAGTGTTCCCCGGGCCGAGAAAGAGACCCAGTACTTC. Translating gives CASSVPRAEKETQYF.

V usage is TRBV12-3 or TRBV12-4 and J usage is TRBJ2-7; 7 bases align to TRBD1. With 6 bases clipped from V and 5 bases from J, the junction kept 7 bases outside the gene matches. This CDR3 is 13 amino acids long. The CDR3 DNA is TGTGCCAGCAGAGAACAGGGGTTCGACGAGCAGTACTTC. Amino acids: CASREQGFDEQYF.

The J gene is TRBJ1-2, the V gene TRBV7-8, with TRBD1 matching over 7 bases. The germline CDR1 and CDR2 sequences are SGHVS and FQNEAQ. This CDR3 has 15 amino acids. After removal of 1 base from V and 2 bases from J, the junction contained 4 bases not matched to a gene. In DNA, the CDR3 is TGTGCCAGCAGCTTAGTCCAGGGGGACAACTATGGCTACACCTTC. Its translation: CASSLVQGDNYGYTF.

This clonotype has a handful of counts. The rearrangement links TRBV20-1 to TRBJ2-3; TRBD2 matches at 13 bases. Germline values: CDR1 DFQATT, CDR2 SNEGSKA (reference sequence). The CDR3 is 15 amino acids. Trimming at V came to 1 base and at J to 5 bases, leaving 3 bases not matched to a gene. The DNA of the CDR3 is TGCAGTGCTAGAGGGACTAGCGGGGGAGGAGATACGCAGTATTTT. Amino acids: CSARGTSGGGDTQYF.

This chain joins TRBV4-1 and TRBJ2-1; 12 bases are shared with TRBD2. This CDR3 region has 16 residues. Looked up from germline, CDR1 is MGHRA and CDR2 is YSYEKL. V shed 7 bases, J shed 7 bases, and the junction held 11 bases outside the gene matches. The CDR3 DNA reads as TGCGCCAGCAATCCCGCCGGGACTAGCGGGTTTAATGAGCAGTTCTTC. As protein: CASNPAGTSGFNEQFF.